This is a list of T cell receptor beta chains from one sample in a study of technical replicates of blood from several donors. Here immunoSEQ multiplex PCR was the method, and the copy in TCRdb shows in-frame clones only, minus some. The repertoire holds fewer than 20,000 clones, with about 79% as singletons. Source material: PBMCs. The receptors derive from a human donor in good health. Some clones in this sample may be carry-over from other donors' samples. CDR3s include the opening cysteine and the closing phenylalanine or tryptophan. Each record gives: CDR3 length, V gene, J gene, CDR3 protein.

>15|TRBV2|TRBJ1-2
CASSETGGTNYGYTF
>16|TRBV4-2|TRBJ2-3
CASSQDLAGGTDTQYF
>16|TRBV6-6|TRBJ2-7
CASSSPDRPSTDEQYF
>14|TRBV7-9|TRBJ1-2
CASSLGWKGGGYTF
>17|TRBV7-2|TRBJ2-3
CASSHKRLAGSTDTQYF
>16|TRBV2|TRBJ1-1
CASSEGPGNGNTEAFF
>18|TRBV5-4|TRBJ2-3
CASSVRDLRQGSADTQYF
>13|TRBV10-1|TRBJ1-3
CASGRQGGNTIYF
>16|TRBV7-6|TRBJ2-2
CASSFGGLGNTGELFF
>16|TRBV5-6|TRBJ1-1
CASSLEGDRGNTEAFF
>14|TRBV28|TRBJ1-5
CASSSDRVNQPQHF
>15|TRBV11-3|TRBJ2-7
CASSNRRDRAYEQYF
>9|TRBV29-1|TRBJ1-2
CSHTDGYTF
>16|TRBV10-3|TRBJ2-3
CAISGRAGGRTDTQYF
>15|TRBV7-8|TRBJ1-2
CASSPRGTGDYGYTF
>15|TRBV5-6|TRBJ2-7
CASSFVGGLYREQYF
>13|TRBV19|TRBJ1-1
CASGGAVNTEAFF
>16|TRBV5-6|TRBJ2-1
CASSLTRLAGYAAQFF
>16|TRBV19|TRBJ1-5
CASSMKGWGGNQPQHF
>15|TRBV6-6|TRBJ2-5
CASSYGQGRQETQYF
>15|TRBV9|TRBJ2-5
CASSGTRNRGPKEYF
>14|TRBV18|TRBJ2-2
CASSPPRDTGELFF
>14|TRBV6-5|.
CASSLSERASEQYF
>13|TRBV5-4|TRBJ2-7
CASSWDRGNEQYF
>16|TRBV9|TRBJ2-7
CASSVAVTGTEYEQYF
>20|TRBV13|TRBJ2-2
CASSLNSGLAGDPVTGELFF
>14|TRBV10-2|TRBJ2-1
CASQSGRAGNEQFF
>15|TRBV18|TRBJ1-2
CASSPNSAGNYGYTF
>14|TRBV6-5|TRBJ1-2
CASRQGAVHYGYTF
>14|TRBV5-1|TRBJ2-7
CASNSQAGGYEQYF
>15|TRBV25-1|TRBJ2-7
CASSDPARGSYEQYF
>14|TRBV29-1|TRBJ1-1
CSVATVGKNTEAFF
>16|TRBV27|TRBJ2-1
CASRIMGSGAYNEQFF
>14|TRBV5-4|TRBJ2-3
CASRTSGRTDTQYF
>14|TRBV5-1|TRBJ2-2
CASRLVPNTGELFF
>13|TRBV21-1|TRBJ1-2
CASSKDRGHGYTF
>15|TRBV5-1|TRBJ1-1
CASSLEGAMNTEAFF
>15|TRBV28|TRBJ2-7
CASSLEGRPFLRQYF
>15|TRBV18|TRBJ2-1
CASLPNSGGTNEQFF
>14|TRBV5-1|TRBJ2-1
CASSLSTSYNEQFF
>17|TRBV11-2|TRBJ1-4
CASSLSWGSGAKEKLFF
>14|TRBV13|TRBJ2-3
CASSSGTSGGRQYF
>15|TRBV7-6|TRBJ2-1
CASSLVAGGYNEQFF
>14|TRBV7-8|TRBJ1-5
CASRRGGGNQPQHF
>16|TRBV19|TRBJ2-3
CASSAQLAGDKDTQYF
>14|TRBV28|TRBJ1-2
CAMQPGQGFAGYTF
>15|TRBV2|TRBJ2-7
CASSEYGTASYEQYF